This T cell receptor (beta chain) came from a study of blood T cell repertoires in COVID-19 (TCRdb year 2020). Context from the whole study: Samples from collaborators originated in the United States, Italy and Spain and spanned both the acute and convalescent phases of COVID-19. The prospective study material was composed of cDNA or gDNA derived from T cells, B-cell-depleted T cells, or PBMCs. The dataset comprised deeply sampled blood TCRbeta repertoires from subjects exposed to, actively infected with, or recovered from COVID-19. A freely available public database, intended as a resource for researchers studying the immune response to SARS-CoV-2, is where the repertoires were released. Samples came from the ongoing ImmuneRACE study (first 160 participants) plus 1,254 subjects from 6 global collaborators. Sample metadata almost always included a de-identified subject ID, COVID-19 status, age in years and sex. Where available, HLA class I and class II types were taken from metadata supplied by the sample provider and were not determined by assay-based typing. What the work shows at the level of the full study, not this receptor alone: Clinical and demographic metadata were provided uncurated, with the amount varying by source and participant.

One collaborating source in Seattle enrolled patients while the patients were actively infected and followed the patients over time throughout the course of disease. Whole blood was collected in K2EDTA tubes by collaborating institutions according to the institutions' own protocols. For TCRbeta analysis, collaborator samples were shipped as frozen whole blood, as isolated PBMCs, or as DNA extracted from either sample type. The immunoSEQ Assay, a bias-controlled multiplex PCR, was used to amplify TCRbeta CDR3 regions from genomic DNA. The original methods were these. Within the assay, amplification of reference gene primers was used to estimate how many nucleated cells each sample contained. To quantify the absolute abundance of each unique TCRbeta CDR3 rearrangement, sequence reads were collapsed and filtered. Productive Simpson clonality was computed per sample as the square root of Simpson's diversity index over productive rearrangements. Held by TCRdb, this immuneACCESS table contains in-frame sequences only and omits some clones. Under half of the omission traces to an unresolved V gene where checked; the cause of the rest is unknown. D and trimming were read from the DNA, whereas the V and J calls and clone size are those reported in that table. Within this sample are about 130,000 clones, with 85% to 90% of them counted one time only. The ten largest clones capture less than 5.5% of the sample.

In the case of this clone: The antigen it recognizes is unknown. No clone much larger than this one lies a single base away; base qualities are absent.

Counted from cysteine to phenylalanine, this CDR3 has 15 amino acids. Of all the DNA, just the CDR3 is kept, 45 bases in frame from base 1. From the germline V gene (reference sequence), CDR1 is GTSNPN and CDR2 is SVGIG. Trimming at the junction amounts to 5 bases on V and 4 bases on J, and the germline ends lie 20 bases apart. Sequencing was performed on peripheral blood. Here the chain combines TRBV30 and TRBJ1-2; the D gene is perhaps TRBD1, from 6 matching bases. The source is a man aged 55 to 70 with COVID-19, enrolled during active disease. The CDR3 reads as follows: CAWEEGGGFGYGYTF. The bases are TGTGCCTGGGAGGAAGGGGGTGGCTTCGGCTATGGCTACACCTTC.